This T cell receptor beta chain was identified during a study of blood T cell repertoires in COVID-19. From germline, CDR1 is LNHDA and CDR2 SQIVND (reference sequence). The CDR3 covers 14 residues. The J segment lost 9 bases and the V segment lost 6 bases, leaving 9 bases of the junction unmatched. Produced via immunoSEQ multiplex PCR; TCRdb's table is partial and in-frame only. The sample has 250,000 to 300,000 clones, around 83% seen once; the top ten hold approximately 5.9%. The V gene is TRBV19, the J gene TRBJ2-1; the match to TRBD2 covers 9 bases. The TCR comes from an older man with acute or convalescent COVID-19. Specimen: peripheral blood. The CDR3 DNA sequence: TGTGCCAGTAGCACGACAAGCGGGAGGACTGAGCAGTTCTTC. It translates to CASSTTSGRTEQFF.